This passage covers 9 T cell receptor beta chains from one sample sequenced in a study of Tregs in tolerant kidney transplant recipients. The assay was immunoSEQ multiplex PCR, and TCRdb's table has in-frame clones only and misses some. The table has over 85,000 clones, roughly 93% seen once. The source was CD4+ T cells from blood, collected before the transplant. These receptors came from a human donor who received a combined kidney and bone marrow transplant.

The chain recombines TRBV18 with TRBJ1-5; TRBD1 matches at 10 bases. This CDR3 is 15 amino acids long. The germline gives CDR1 KGHSH, CDR2 LQKENI. Trimming cost V 3 bases and J 7 bases; bases outside gene matches: 6. CDR3 sequence reads: CASSPGRDRGQPQHF. The CDR3 nucleotides read TGTGCCAGCTCACCCGGCCGGGACAGGGGACAGCCCCAGCATTTT.

The CDR3 sequence is CSAAGRNYGYTF. The CDR3 bases are TGCAGCGCCGCGGGACGGAACTATGGCTACACCTTC. The chain has TRBV29-1 and TRBJ1-2, with D maybe TRBD1 (5 bases). Trimming cost V 7 bases and J 2 bases, with 11 bases left between them. Germline assignment: CDR1 SQVTM and CDR2 ANQGSEA. The CDR3 sequence is 12 residues long.

This chain uses TRBV5-1 with TRBJ2-5; 7 nucleotides align to TRBD1. TRBJ2-7 matches the DNA end more closely, so the J call is doubtful. The CDR3 is 15 residues long. The germline V gene encodes CDR1 SGHRS and CDR2 YFSETQ. DNA of the CDR3: TGCGCCAGCAGCTTGGTCACAGGGGCCACCTACGAGCAGTACTTC. It is translated as CASSLVTGATYEQYF.

The chain uses TRBV7-9 and TRBJ2-3; 8 bases map to TRBD2. V gave up 3 bases and J gave up 2 bases; unmatched junction bases: 4. CDR1 is SEHNR, CDR2 FQNEAQ, per germline (reference sequence). CDR3 length equals 15 residues. The CDR3 sequence: CASSLGAGDTDTQYF. The CDR3 coding sequence is TGTGCCAGCAGCTTGGGAGCGGGGGACACAGATACGCAGTATTTT. Combining the CDR3 with reference TRBV7-9 and TRBJ2-3 gives the whole variable domain DTGVSQNPRHKITKRGQNVTFRCDPISEHNRLYWYRQTLGQGPEFLTYFQNEAQLEKSRLLSDRFSAERPKGSFSTLEIQRTEQGDSAMYLCASSLGAGDTDTQYFGPGTRLTVL.

J is TRBJ1-3 and V is TRBV27; the match to TRBD1 covers 7 bases. The CDR3 totals 15 residues. The V segment lost 0 bases and the J segment 9 bases; nucleotides outside the gene matches: 8. Germline assignment: CDR1 MNHEY and CDR2 SMNVEV (reference sequence). In DNA, the CDR3 is TGTGCCAGCAGTTTATCCCCCGGGACAGCATCCACCATATATTTT. It encodes CASSLSPGTASTIYF.

The CDR3 nucleotides read TGTGCCAGCAGCTCCGTTTGGACTAGCGGCGGAGATACGCAGTATTTT. It is translated as CASSSVWTSGGDTQYF. V usage is TRBV7-9 and J usage is TRBJ2-3, with 10 nucleotides matching TRBD2. V was pared by 4 bases and J by 5 bases, with 9 bases of the junction left unmatched. Germline V CDR1 and CDR2: SEHNR, FQNEAQ (reference sequence). The CDR3 is 16 amino acids.

The CDR3 DNA is TGTGCCAGCAGTAGGCAGGGGAACACAGATACGCAGTATTTT. Protein product: CASSRQGNTDTQYF. The V gene is TRBV27, the J gene TRBJ2-3; a weak D match, TRBD1 (6 bases). V lost 5 bases to trimming and J lost 2 bases, with 11 bases between them. There are 14 residues in the CDR3. Germline lookup yields CDR1 MNHEY and CDR2 SMNVEV (reference sequence).

The chain joins TRBV21-1 to TRBJ1-2; the table's D call of TRBD1 was not tested on the DNA. TRBV21-1 is a documented pseudogene. CDR3 size: 16 residues. The CDR3 loop reads CASSKLTGEVSYGYTF. Here the CDR3 DNA reads TGTGCCAGCAGCAAACTTACAGGGGAAGTAAGCTATGGCTACACCTTC.

The chain has TRBV19 and TRBJ2-3; TRBD1 might be the D (5 bases). Deletions cut 4 bases from V and 3 bases from J, with 8 bases between. Germline V gene data show CDR1 as LNHDA and CDR2 as SQIVND (reference sequence). CDR3 length: 13 amino acids. CDR3 sequence: CASSTGLTDTQYF. CDR3 coding DNA: TGTGCCAGTAGTACAGGGTTAACAGATACGCAGTATTTT.